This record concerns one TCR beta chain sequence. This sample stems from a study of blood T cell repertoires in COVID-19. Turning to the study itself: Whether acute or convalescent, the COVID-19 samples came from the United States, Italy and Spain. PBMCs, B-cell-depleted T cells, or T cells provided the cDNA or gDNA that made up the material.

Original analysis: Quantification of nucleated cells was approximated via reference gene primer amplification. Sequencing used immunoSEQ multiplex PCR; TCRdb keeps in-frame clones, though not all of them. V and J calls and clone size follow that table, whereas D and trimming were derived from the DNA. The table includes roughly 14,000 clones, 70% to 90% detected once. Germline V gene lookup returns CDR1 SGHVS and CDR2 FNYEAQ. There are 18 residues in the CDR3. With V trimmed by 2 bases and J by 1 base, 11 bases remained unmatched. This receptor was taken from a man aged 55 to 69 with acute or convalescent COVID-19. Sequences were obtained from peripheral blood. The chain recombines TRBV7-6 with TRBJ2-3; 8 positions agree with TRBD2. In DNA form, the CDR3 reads TGTGCCAGCAGCTTATTACCCCCGGGGGGGCCAGGCACAGATACGCAGTATTTT. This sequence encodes CASSLLPPGGPGTDTQYF.